The 31 T cell receptor beta chains given below trace back to one sample, sequenced in a study of cytomegalovirus exposure and HLA in healthy donors (dated by TCRdb to 2017 to 2019). The library relied on the immunoSEQ multiplex PCR assay. TCRdb carries this immuneACCESS record with in-frame sequences only. Its versions omit some clonotypes, under half of them owing to an unresolved V gene in the studies checked, with the rest unexplained. This sample holds about 180,000 clones; about 85% were observed only once. The ten most abundant clones make up more than 15% of the sample. Sample: PBMCs. These receptors originate from a man between 18 and 35 years old in good health and CMV-seropositive.

This clone appeared a few times. CDR3 region: CASTGSYNEQFF. CDR3 sequence (DNA): TGTGCCTCGACAGGGTCCTACAATGAGCAGTTCTTC. The chain carries TRBV30 and TRBJ2-1; 7 bases agree with TRBD1. Looked up from germline, CDR1 is GTSNPN and CDR2 is SVGIG (reference sequence). The CDR3 is 12 residues long. J lost 1 base, V lost 7 bases, and 1 base had no gene match.

V is TRBV7-9 and J is TRBJ1-4; D call uncertain. Germline-derived CDR1 and CDR2 are SEHNR and FQNEAQ (reference sequence). Trimming cost V 5 bases and J 0 bases, with 7 bases left between them. This CDR3 comprises 14 residues. The CDR3 loop reads CASSPLATNEKLFF. The CDR3 nucleotides read TGTGCCAGCAGCCCGTTAGCAACTAATGAAAAACTGTTTTTT.

This rearrangement joins TRBV7-2 to TRBJ2-5; TRBD2 matches at 8 bases. Germline lookup yields CDR1 SGHTA and CDR2 FQGNSA. After removal of 1 base from V and 2 bases from J, the junction contained 3 bases not matched to a gene. There are 15 residues in the CDR3. CDR3 sequence (DNA): TGTGCCAGCAGCTTAGGAGGCGGGGGGCAAGAGACCCAGTACTTC. Its translation: CASSLGGGGQETQYF.

V usage is TRBV30 and J usage is TRBJ2-7; TRBD1 aligns across 7 bases. Germline V gene lookup returns CDR1 GTSNPN and CDR2 SVGIG (reference sequence). V dropped 4 bases and J dropped 2; count of bases not matched to a gene: 8. The CDR3 is 14 residues long. The chain's CDR3 is CAWTRDSTTYEQYF. The DNA for the CDR3 is TGTGCCTGGACTCGGGACAGCACAACCTACGAGCAGTACTTC.

This clone showed up just once. The V and J genes are TRBV9 and TRBJ2-3; TRBD2 matches 13 bases. Germline V gene sequence: CDR1 SGDLS, CDR2 YYNGEE. This CDR3 comprises 16 residues. The junction had 5 bases not matched to a gene; V was cut back by 1 base and J by 6 bases. CDR3: CASSVLGLAGTDTQYF. For the CDR3, the DNA is TGTGCCAGCAGCGTACTGGGACTAGCGGGAACCGATACGCAGTATTTT.

The chain links TRBV6-6 to TRBJ2-7, with a possible D match to TRBD2 (6 bases). V lost 4 bases and J 6 bases, leaving 7 bases between the germline ends. The CDR3 runs to 11 residues. Germline loops: CDR1 MNHNY, CDR2 SVGAGI (reference sequence). This CDR3 reads CASSWGGEQYF. DNA for the CDR3: TGTGCCAGCAGTTGGGGAGGCGAGCAGTACTTC.

V usage is TRBV28 and J usage is TRBJ2-3; 8 bases line up with TRBD1. J was trimmed by 3 bases and V by 1 base; bases with no gene match: 6. CDR3 length: 16 residues. Germline CDR1 reads MDHEN; CDR2 reads SYDVKM. The chain's CDR3 is CASSLYRDRFTDTQYF. Here the CDR3 DNA reads TGTGCCAGCAGTTTATATCGGGACAGGTTTACAGATACGCAGTATTTT.

The chain joins TRBV28 to TRBJ2-7; weak D call: TRBD1 (6 bases). CDR3 length equals 14 residues. V was clipped by 6 bases and J by 3 bases, with 15 bases between them. CDR1 and CDR2 from the germline V gene are MDHEN and SYDVKM. The CDR3 protein is CASSPRTENYEQYF. The CDR3 DNA reads as TGTGCCAGCAGCCCCCGGACAGAAAACTACGAGCAGTACTTC.

This clone was seen just once. The rearrangement joins TRBV7-3 to TRBJ1-2, with TRBD1 matching 9 bases. V was clipped by 6 bases and J by 5 bases; unmatched bases: 4. CDR1 is SGHTA, CDR2 FQGTGA, per germline. The CDR3 spans 13 residues. The CDR3 DNA follows: TGTGCCAGCAGTCCCGGGACAGGGTATGGCTACACCTTC. Its translation: CASSPGTGYGYTF.

The V call is TRBV10-3, the J call TRBJ1-2; no definite D call. Germline assignment: CDR1 ENHRY and CDR2 SYGVKD. This CDR3 is 12 amino acids long. Trimming left V 9 bases short and J 4 bases short, with 12 bases between. This CDR3 reads CAIHARGYGYTF. The CDR3, as DNA: TGTGCCATTCATGCTCGCGGCTATGGCTACACCTTC.

The V and J genes are TRBV5-1 and TRBJ2-1, with TRBD2 matching 15 bases. Germline V gene lookup returns CDR1 SGHRS and CDR2 YFSETQ. Trimming removed 3 bases from V and 4 bases from J; junction bases left unmatched: 2. The CDR3 runs to 16 residues. CDR3 in DNA: TGCGCCAGCAGCTCCGGACTAGCGGGAGGGTACAATGAGCAGTTCTTC. This gives the protein CASSSGLAGGYNEQFF.

The chain couples TRBV5-1 to TRBJ2-7; TRBD1 matches at 9 bases. This CDR3 contains 16 residues. The ends lost 4 bases at V and 2 bases at J; junction bases unmatched: 10. Germline V gene data show CDR1 as SGHRS and CDR2 as YFSETQ. CDR3 sequence reads: CASSPQGGTGTYEQYF. The CDR3 DNA reads as TGCGCCAGCAGCCCTCAGGGGGGGACAGGGACCTACGAGCAGTACTTC.

The gene calls are TRBV5-6 and TRBJ2-7, with TRBD2 as a possible D gene (5 bases). The CDR3 contains 15 residues. The V end lost 0 bases, the J end lost 0 bases, and 10 bases lay between the germline ends. Germline lookup yields CDR1 SGHDT and CDR2 YYEEEE. CDR3 region: CASSLGLRDSYEQYF. The CDR3 DNA is TGTGCCAGCAGCTTGGGTTTACGGGACTCCTACGAGCAGTACTTC.

The CDR3 bases are TGTGCCAGCAGTAGCCCAGGGTTAGGGGAGCAGTACTTC. Its protein product is CASSSPGLGEQYF. V and J are TRBV2 and TRBJ2-7, with D possibly being TRBD1 (5 bases). Trimming removed 5 bases from V and 7 bases from J, with 15 bases in between. The CDR3 loop spans 13 amino acids. Germline loops: CDR1 SNHLY, CDR2 FYNNEI.

V and J are TRBV10-2 and TRBJ2-2; D is undetermined. Germline CDR1 reads WSHSY; CDR2 reads SAAADI. The CDR3 sequence is 15 residues long. V was shortened by 6 bases and J by 1 base, with 12 bases between the two germline ends. CDR3 region: CASSFARRNTGELFF. CDR3 bases: TGCGCCAGCAGCTTTGCCAGGCGGAACACCGGGGAGCTGTTTTTT.

The V and J genes are TRBV6-1 and TRBJ2-7; 7 bases fit TRBD1. Per germline, CDR1 MNHNS and CDR2 SASEGT. The CDR3 spans 15 residues. V lost 4 bases and J lost 0; bases outside the gene matches: 6. The CDR3 nucleotides are TGTGCCAGCAGTGGGGGACAGCAACTCTCCTACGAGCAGTACTTC. Translation: CASSGGQQLSYEQYF.

The chain uses TRBV5-5 and TRBJ1-4, with D maybe TRBD1 (5 bases). Germline V gene data show CDR1 as SGHKS and CDR2 as YYEKEE (reference sequence). The V and J ends lost 0 bases and 8 bases respectively, with 11 bases between them. This CDR3 has 14 amino acids. The CDR3: CASSLGGIGEKLFF. CDR3 nucleotide sequence: TGTGCCAGCAGCTTGGGGGGCATAGGGGAAAAACTGTTTTTT.

The DNA of the CDR3 is TGTGCCAGTAGTATCGGAGGGGTGGGGCAGCCCCAGCATTTT. Protein: CASSIGGVGQPQHF. The chain joins TRBV19 to TRBJ1-5; maybe TRBD1 (5 bases). Germline V lookup: CDR1 LNHDA, CDR2 SQIVND (reference sequence). The V end lost 3 bases, the J end lost 7 bases, and 13 bases lay between the germline ends. The length of the CDR3 is 14 residues.

The chain is built from TRBV6-5 and TRBJ1-1; no reliable D call. Germline CDR1 reads MNHEY; CDR2 reads SVGAGI. Trimming shortened V by 4 bases and J by 9 bases, and 9 bases separated the two germline ends. This CDR3 spans 11 amino acids. The CDR3 DNA reads as TGTGCCAGCAGTTCGGGAGGCCAAGCTTTCTTT. Protein sequence: CASSSGGQAFF.

The CDR3 loop reads CASSQVGSQDEQFF. Here the CDR3 DNA reads TGCGCCAGCAGCCAAGTGGGCAGTCAGGATGAGCAGTTCTTC. The chain joins TRBV4-1 to TRBJ2-1; D not certain. This CDR3 has 14 residues. V lost 1 base to trimming and J lost 8 bases, with 12 bases between them. Germline V gene lookup returns CDR1 MGHRA and CDR2 YSYEKL.

The rearrangement joins TRBV7-3 to TRBJ2-7; D call uncertain. Per germline, CDR1 SGHTA and CDR2 FQGTGA. The V and J ends lost 5 bases and 6 bases respectively, with 11 bases between them. The CDR3 extends over 12 amino acids. The CDR3 DNA reads as TGTGCCAGCAGCCCCGGGTCGGGCGAGCAGTACTTC. Translating gives CASSPGSGEQYF.

J is TRBJ2-2 and V is TRBV29-1; D is possibly TRBD1 (6 bases). Deletions cut 0 bases from V and 0 bases from J, with 17 bases between. Germline CDR1 is SQVTM and CDR2 is ANQGSEA. The CDR3 is 18 residues long. Here the CDR3 reads CSVEDDLGAVANTGELFF. DNA for the CDR3: TGCAGCGTTGAAGATGATTTGGGGGCGGTCGCGAACACCGGGGAGCTGTTTTTT.

The rearrangement links TRBV30 to TRBJ2-7; the match to TRBD1 covers 8 bases. J lost 4 bases, V lost 3 bases, and 8 bases had no gene match. This CDR3 has 14 amino acids. Germline CDR1 is GTSNPN and CDR2 is SVGIG (reference sequence). The CDR3 is CAWREAGGQYEQYF. The CDR3 DNA is TGTGCCTGGAGGGAGGCAGGGGGCCAGTACGAGCAGTACTTC.

The V call is TRBV28, the J call TRBJ2-1, with D maybe TRBD2 (6 bases). V was shortened by 1 base and J by 0 bases, with 13 bases between the two germline ends. Germline CDR1 reads MDHEN; CDR2 reads SYDVKM. The CDR3 is made up of 17 amino acids. The CDR3 loop is CASSLLGGKSSYNEQFF. In DNA, the CDR3 is TGTGCCAGCAGTTTATTGGGGGGAAAGAGCTCCTACAATGAGCAGTTCTTC.

This chain joins TRBV15 and TRBJ2-2, with 8 bases lining up with TRBD2. The V segment lost 8 bases and the J segment 6 bases; nucleotides outside the gene matches: 2. Germline-derived CDR1 and CDR2 are LNHNV and YYDKDF (reference sequence). The CDR3 has 12 amino acids. The CDR3, as DNA: TGTGCCACCTCGGGGGGGGCCGGGGAGCTGTTTTTT. Its protein product is CATSGGAGELFF.

This sequence joins TRBV28 and TRBJ2-1; 10 bases are shared with TRBD2. CDR3 length: 16 amino acids. V shed 4 bases, J shed 4 bases, and the junction held 7 bases outside the gene matches. Germline-derived CDR1 and CDR2 are MDHEN and SYDVKM. The CDR3 spells CASSSKREGVYNEQFF. The CDR3 nucleotides read TGTGCCAGCAGTTCGAAGCGGGAGGGAGTGTACAATGAGCAGTTCTTC.

V gene TRBV27 combines with J gene TRBJ2-1; no clear D gene. CDR1 is MNHEY, CDR2 SMNVEV, per germline (reference sequence). Trimming removed 4 bases at V and 9 bases at J, with 16 bases between. The CDR3 totals 14 residues. The CDR3 nucleotides read TGTGCCAGCAGTTCCTCCGGAGAAGCAATTGAGCAGTTCTTC. This sequence encodes CASSSSGEAIEQFF.

This clone has just one count. The J gene is TRBJ2-1, the V gene TRBV4-2, with D unresolved. This CDR3 contains 14 residues. Germline CDR1 and CDR2: LGHNA and YNFKEQ. The V end was cut by 0 bases, the J end by 5 bases, with 8 bases between. The CDR3 DNA follows: TGTGCCAGCAGCCAAGATGGCAGAAACAATGAGCAGTTCTTC. It yields the protein CASSQDGRNNEQFF.

This clone has a single count. The V call is TRBV5-1, the J call TRBJ2-1, with D maybe TRBD1 (6 bases). Trimming stripped 0 bases from V and 6 bases from J, with 13 bases between. This CDR3 comprises 15 residues. From germline, CDR1 is SGHRS and CDR2 YFSETQ. The CDR3 spells CASSLDRVGPNEQFF. The CDR3 nucleotides are TGCGCCAGCAGCTTGGACAGGGTCGGACCCAATGAGCAGTTCTTC. Full variable domain (outside the CDR3, taken from reference TRBV5-1 and TRBJ2-1): KAGVTQTPRYLIKTRGQQVTLSCSPISGHRSVSWYQQTPGQGLQFLFEYFSETQRNKGNFPGRFSGRQFSNSRSEMNVSTLELGDSALYLCASSLDRVGPNEQFFGPGTRLTVL.

This chain links TRBV27 with TRBJ2-7, with TRBD2 identical over 9 bases. The CDR3 is 15 residues long. The germline gives CDR1 MNHEY, CDR2 SMNVEV (reference sequence). With V trimmed by 1 base and J by 2 bases, 3 bases remained unmatched. For the CDR3, the DNA is TGTGCCAGCAGTTTATTGGGCGGGGGGGCCTACGAGCAGTACTTC. Translated, it gives CASSLLGGGAYEQYF.

The chain recombines TRBV5-1 with TRBJ2-1, with 10 bases that match TRBD2. Unmatched junction bases numbered 5, after V lost 7 bases and J lost 7 bases. Germline CDR1 and CDR2: SGHRS and YFSETQ. This CDR3 spans 13 amino acids. For the CDR3, the DNA is TGCGCCAGCGGCCTAGCGGGAGAGAATGAGCAGTTCTTC. This encodes CASGLAGENEQFF.